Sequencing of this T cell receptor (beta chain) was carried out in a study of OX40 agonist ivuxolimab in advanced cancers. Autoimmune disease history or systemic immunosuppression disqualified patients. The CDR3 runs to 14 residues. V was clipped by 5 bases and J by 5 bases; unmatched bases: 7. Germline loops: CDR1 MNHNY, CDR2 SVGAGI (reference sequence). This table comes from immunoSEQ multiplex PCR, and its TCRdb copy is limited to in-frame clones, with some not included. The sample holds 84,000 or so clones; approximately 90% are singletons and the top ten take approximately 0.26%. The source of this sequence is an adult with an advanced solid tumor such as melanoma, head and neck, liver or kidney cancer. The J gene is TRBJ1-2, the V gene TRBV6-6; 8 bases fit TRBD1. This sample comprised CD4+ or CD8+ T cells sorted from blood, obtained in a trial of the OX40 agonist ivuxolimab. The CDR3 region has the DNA TGTGCCAGCAGTCGAGGGACAGGCTCTTATGGCTACACCTTC. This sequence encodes CASSRGTGSYGYTF.